This TCR beta chain was sequenced during a study of blood T cells in healthy people across ages. Study-wide findings and caveats: Per million T cells, the diversity of TCR beta decreased roughly linearly as age advanced.

About this clonotype: Its antigen remains unidentified.

Then a second PCR, running roughly 7 to 11 cycles, was carried out with a sample-barcoded 5' primer and a J-beta primer mix. TCRdb analysed the 5' RACE reads with MiXCR anew, one entry per CDR3 protein. The data hold about 680,000 distinct CDR3 sequences, with 49% observed a single time. The CDR3 is 13 residues long. The V gene lost 3 bases and the J gene lost 2 bases, with 10 bases spanning the gap. CDR1 DFQATT and CDR2 SNEGSKA come from the germline V gene (reference sequence). The sample consisted of blood. This TCR came from a woman aged 55-69 years in good health. This chain uses TRBV20-1 with TRBJ2-5; tentative D call: TRBD1 (6 bases). The CDR3 sequence: CSARKQGQETQYF. DNA of the CDR3: TGCAGTGCTAGGAAACAGGGACAAGAGACCCAGTACTTC.